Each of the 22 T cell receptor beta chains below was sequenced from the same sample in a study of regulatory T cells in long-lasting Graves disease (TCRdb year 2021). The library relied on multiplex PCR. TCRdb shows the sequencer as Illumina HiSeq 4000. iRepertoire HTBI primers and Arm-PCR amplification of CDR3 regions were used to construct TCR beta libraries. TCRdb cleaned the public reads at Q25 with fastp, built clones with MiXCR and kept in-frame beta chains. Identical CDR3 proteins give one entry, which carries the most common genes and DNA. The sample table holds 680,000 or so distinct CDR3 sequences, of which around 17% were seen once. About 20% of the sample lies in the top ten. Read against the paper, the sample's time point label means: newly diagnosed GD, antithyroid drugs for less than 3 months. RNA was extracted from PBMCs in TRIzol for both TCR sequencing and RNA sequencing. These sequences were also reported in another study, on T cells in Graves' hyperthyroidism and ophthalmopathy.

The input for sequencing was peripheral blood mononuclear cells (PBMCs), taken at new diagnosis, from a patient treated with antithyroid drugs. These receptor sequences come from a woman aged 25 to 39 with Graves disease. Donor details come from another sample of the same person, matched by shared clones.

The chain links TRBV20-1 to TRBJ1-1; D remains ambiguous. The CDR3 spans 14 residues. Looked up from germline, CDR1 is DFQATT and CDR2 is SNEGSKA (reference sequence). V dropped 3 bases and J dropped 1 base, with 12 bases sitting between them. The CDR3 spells CSASLGSQNTEAFF. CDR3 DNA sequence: TGCAGTGCTAGTTTGGGCAGCCAGAACACTGAAGCTTTCTTT.

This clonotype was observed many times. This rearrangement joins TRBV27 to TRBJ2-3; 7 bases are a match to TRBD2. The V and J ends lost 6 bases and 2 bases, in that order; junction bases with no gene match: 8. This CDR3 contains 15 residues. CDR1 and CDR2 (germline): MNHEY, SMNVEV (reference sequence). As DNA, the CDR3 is TGTGCCAGCAGAAGAGCCGGGACTACCACAGATACGCAGTATTTT. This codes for CASRRAGTTTDTQYF.

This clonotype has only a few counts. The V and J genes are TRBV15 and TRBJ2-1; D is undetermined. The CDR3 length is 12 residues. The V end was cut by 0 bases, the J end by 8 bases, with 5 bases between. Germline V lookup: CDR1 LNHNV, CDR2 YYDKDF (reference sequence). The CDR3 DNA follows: TGTGCCACCAGCAGAGATGATTATGAGCAGTTCTTC. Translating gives CATSRDDYEQFF.

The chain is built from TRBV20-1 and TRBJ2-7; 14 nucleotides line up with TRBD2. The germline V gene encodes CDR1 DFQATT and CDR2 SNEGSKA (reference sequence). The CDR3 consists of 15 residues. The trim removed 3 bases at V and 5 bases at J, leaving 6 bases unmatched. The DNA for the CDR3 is TGCAGTGCTAGGAAGCCGGGACTAGCGGGAGACGAGCAGTACTTC. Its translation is CSARKPGLAGDEQYF.

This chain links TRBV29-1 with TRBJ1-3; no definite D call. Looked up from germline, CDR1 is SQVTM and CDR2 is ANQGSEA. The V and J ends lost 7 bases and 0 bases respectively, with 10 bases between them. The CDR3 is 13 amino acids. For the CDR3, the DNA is TGCAGCGGAATTTCAGACTCTGGAAACACCATATATTTT. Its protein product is CSGISDSGNTIYF.

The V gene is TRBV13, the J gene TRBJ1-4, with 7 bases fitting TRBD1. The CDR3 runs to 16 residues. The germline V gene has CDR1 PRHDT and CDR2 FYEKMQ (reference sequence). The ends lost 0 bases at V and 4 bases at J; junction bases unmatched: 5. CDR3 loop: CASSLGPGQSNEKLFF. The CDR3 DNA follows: TGTGCCAGCAGCTTAGGACCGGGACAGAGTAATGAAAAACTGTTTTTT.

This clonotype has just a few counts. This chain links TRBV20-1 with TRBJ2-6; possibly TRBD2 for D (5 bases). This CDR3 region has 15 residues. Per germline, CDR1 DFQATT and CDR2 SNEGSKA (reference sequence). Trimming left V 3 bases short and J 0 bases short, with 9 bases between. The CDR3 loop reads CSARLGSSGANVLTF. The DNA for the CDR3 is TGCAGTGCTAGGCTAGGGAGCTCTGGGGCCAACGTCCTGACTTTC.

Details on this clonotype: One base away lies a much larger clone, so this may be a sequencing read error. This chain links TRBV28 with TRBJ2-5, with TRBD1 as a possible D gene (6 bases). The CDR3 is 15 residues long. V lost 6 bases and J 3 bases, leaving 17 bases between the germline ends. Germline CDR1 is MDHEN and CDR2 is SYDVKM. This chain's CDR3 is CASSLALKGEETQYF. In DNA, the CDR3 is TGTGCCAGCAGCCTAGCTTTGAAGGGGGAAGAGACCCAGTACTTC.

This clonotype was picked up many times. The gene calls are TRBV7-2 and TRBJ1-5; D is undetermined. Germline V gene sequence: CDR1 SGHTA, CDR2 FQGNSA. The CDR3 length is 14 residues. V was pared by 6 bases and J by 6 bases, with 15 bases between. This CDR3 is CASSQDGRVQPQHF. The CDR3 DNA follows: TGTGCCAGCAGTCAAGATGGGAGGGTTCAGCCCCAGCATTTT.

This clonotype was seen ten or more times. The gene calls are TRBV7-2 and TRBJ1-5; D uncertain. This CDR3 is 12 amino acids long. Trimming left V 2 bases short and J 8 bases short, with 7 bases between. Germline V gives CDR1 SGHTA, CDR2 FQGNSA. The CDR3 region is CASSLLGEPQHF. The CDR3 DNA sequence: TGTGCCAGCAGCTTATTAGGAGAGCCCCAGCATTTT.

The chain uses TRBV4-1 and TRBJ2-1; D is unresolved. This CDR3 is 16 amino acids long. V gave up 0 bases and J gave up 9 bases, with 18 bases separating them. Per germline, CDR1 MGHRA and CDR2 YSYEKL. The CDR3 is CASSQEKRHPYGEQFF. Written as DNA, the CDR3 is TGCGCCAGCAGCCAAGAGAAAAGACATCCATACGGTGAGCAGTTCTTC.

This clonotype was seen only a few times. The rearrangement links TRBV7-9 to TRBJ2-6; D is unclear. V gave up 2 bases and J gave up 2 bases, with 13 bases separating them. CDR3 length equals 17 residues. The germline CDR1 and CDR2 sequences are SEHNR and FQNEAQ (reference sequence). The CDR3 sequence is CASSLSGIRPGANVLTF. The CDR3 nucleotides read TGTGCCAGCAGCTTATCGGGTATTCGTCCTGGGGCCAACGTCCTGACTTTC.

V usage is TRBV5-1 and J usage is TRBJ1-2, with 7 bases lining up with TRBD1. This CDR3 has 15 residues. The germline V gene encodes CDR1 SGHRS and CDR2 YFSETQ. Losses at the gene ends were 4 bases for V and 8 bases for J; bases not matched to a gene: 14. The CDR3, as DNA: TGCGCCAGCAGCGGAAACAGACAGGGATCCCAAGGCTACACCTTC. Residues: CASSGNRQGSQGYTF.

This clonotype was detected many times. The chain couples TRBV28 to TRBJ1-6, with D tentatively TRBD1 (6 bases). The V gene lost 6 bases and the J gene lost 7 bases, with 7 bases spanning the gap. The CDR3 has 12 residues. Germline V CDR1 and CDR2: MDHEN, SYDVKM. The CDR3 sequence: CASRDRNSPLHF. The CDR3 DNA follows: TGTGCCAGCAGAGACAGGAATTCACCCCTCCACTTT.

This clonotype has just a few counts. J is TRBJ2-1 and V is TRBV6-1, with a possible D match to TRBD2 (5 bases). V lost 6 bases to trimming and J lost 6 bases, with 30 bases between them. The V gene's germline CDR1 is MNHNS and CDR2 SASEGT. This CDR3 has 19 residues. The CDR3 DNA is TGTGCCAGCAGCCCCTTGAGTAGAGGGCACCAGGTTATTGGCAATGAGCAGTTCTTC. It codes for CASSPLSRGHQVIGNEQFF.

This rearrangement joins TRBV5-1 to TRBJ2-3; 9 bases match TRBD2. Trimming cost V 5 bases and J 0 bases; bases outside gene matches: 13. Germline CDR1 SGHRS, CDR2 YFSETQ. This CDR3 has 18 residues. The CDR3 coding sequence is TGCGCCAGCAGTAAGGGAACAGCGGGAGGTCCTAGCACAGATACGCAGTATTTT. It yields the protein CASSKGTAGGPSTDTQYF.

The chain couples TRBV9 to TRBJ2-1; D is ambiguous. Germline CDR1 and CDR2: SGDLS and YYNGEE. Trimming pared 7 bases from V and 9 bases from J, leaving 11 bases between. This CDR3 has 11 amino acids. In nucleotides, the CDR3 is TGTGCCAGCCTCCATGGAACTGAGCAGTTCTTC. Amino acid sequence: CASLHGTEQFF.

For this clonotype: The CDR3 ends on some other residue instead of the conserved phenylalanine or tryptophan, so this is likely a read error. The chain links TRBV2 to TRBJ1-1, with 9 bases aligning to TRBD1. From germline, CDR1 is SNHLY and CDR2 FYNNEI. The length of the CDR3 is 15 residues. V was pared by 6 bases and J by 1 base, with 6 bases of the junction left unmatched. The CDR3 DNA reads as TGTGCCAGCAGCACAGGGGGCGCCGGGAACACTGAAGCTTTCTCT. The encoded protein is CASSTGGAGNTEAFS.

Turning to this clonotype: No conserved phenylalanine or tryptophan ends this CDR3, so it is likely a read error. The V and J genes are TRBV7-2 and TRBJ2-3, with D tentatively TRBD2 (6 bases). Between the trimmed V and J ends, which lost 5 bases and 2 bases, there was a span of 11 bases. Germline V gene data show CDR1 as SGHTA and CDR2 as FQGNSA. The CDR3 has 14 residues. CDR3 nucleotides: TGTGCCAGCAGCGACCCGGGACTCACAGATACGCAGTATCTT. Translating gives CASSDPGLTDTQYL.

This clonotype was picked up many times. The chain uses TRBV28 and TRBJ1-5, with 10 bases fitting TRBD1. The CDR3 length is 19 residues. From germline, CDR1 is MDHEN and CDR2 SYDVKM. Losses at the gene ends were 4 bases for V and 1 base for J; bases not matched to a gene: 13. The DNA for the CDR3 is TGTGCCAGCAGTTACCTATCGGGACAGGGGAGTTTGAGCAATCAGCCCCAGCATTTT. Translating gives CASSYLSGQGSLSNQPQHF.

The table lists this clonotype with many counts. The CDR3 reads CASSYSHEQYF. The CDR3 DNA sequence: TGTGCCAGCAGTTACTCTCACGAGCAGTACTTC. The chain is built from TRBV6-2 or TRBV6-3 and TRBJ2-7; D is uncertain. Trimming stripped 0 bases from V and 5 bases from J, with 2 bases between. Germline V gene sequence: CDR1 MNHEY, CDR2 SVGEGT. The CDR3 runs to 11 residues.

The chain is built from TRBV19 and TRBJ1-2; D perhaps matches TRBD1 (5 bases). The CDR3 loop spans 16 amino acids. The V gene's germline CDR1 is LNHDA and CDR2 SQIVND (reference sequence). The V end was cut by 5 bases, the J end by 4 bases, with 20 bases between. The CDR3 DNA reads TGTGCCAGTAGTCCAACGACCATCGCAGGGACCTATGGCTACACCTTC. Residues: CASSPTTIAGTYGYTF.